This T cell receptor (beta chain) stems from a study of T cell changes during pregnancy in multiple sclerosis (dated by TCRdb to the late 2010s). Concerning the study at large: In women with multiple sclerosis, the researchers looked at how the T cell repertoire shifted as pregnancy progressed.

Details on this clone: Its antigen specificity is not known. There are no base qualities to consult, and no much larger clone falls within one base.

The library was obtained by the immunoSEQ multiplex PCR assay. Here the immuneACCESS table is served through TCRdb, limited to in-frame sequences with V and J called. Missing clones are a known gap in these copies; in checked studies unresolved V genes cover under half, and the rest lacks a known reason. The sample yields tens of thousands of clones; 90% to 95% were counted once. Roughly 2.2% of the sample goes to the ten largest clones. At the junction V is shortened by 4 bases and J by 2 bases, with 6 bases in between. The CDR3 holds 14 amino acids from the cysteine to the phenylalanine. Only the CDR3 DNA stays, 42 bases, in frame from base 1. The germline V gene gives CDR1 as SNHLY and CDR2 as FYNNEI.

This TCR was sampled from a female donor with multiple sclerosis, enrolled in a pregnancy study. The chain joins TRBV2 to TRBJ2-6; confidence is insufficient to name the D gene. Sequenced material: peripheral blood, taken in the third trimester of pregnancy. CDR3 region: CASSGHPGANVLTF. The bases read TGTGCCAGCAGTGGGCACCCTGGGGCCAACGTCCTGACTTTC.